This T cell receptor (beta chain) comes out of a study of T cells in Graves' hyperthyroidism and ophthalmopathy. Findings and limits, study-wide: The model made its ophthalmopathy prediction, and onset followed a median about 6.8 months later.

Amplification of TCR beta CDR3 regions was performed using RNA transcripts as template. The TCR CDR3 was amplified in a first-round RT-PCR using the HTBI primer set. One entry per CDR3 protein, called by TCRdb with MiXCR from the multiplex PCR reads. The sample records a few hundred thousand distinct CDR3 sequences, around 42% being singletons. Many counts were recorded for this clonotype. The antigen is undetermined. The ends lost 6 bases at V and 4 bases at J; junction bases unmatched: 11. The V gene's germline CDR1 is DFQATT and CDR2 SNEGSKA (reference sequence). The CDR3 length is 14 residues. Together with thyroid ultrasound, orbital computed tomography, serum thyroxine and TRAb, clinical symptoms were used for diagnoses.

This TCR derives from a woman aged 18-29 years with Graves' hyperthyroidism. The sample consisted of peripheral blood or thyroid tissue (not recorded which). The chain uses TRBV20-1 and TRBJ2-7, with 8 bases identical to TRBD2. CDR3 bases: TGCAGTGCCCCTGACGGGAGGGAGGGTTACGAGCAGTACTTC. Amino acid sequence: CSAPDGREGYEQYF.